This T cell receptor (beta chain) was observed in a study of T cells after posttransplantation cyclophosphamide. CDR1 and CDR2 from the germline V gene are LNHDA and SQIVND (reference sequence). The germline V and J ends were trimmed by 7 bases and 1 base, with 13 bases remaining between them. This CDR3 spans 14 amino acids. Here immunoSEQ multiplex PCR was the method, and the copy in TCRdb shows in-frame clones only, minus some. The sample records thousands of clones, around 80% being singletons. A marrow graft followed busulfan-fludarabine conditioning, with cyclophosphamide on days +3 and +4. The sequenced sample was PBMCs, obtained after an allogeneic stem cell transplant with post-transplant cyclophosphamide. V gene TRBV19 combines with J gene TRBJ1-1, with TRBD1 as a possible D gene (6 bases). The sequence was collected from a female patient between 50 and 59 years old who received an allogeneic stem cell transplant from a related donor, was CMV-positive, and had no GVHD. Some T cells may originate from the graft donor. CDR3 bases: TGTGCCAGTAAGCCGGGACAACAGAACACTGAAGCTTTCTTT. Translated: CASKPGQQNTEAFF.